Presented here are 27 T cell receptor beta chains from one specimen sequenced in a study of beta chain features in type 1 diabetes. Of the isolated RNA, all was reverse transcribed, and so the sequenced material was expressed TCRB transcripts. Data came from immunoSEQ multiplex PCR; TCRdb stores just in-frame clones and leaves some out. The sample lists hundreds of thousands of clones, around 65% occurring once. The sample comprised naive CD4+ T cells from blood. The source is a man aged 30 to 39 in good health.

The genes are TRBV30 and TRBJ2-7; a possible D gene is TRBD1 (6 bases). CDR1 is GTSNPN, CDR2 SVGIG, per germline (reference sequence). V dropped 4 bases and J dropped 4 bases, with 20 bases sitting between them. CDR3 length: 15 residues. The CDR3 sequence is CAWTVGTGILYEQYF. Here the CDR3 DNA reads TGTGCCTGGACCGTGGGAACAGGGATCCTGTACGAGCAGTACTTC.

The chain employs TRBV5-1 and TRBJ2-1, with D perhaps matching TRBD2 (5 bases). The germline gives CDR1 SGHRS, CDR2 YFSETQ. The CDR3 is 15 amino acids. Trimming shortened V by 4 bases and J by 3 bases, and 14 bases separated the two germline ends. The CDR3 DNA sequence: TGCGCCAGCAGCACCGAAGGACTGGTCTACAATGAGCAGTTCTTC. It translates to CASSTEGLVYNEQFF.

This clone was seen a few times. The chain is built from TRBV28 and TRBJ1-2, with a tentative D call TRBD1 (5 bases). The CDR3 is 12 residues long. CDR1 MDHEN and CDR2 SYDVKM come from the germline V gene. V lost 5 bases and J 4 bases, leaving 8 bases between the germline ends. The CDR3 is CASSGGSYGYTF. The CDR3 DNA reads as TGTGCCAGCAGTGGGGGGAGCTATGGCTACACCTTC.

The V gene is TRBV30, the J gene TRBJ2-7; either TRBD1 or TRBD2 may supply D (5 bases each). Germline V gives CDR1 GTSNPN, CDR2 SVGIG (reference sequence). The V end lost 3 bases, the J end lost 7 bases, and 13 bases lay between the germline ends. The CDR3 totals 12 residues. Here the CDR3 reads CAWSTPEGEQYF. In nucleotides, the CDR3 is TGTGCCTGGAGCACACCCGAGGGGGAGCAGTACTTC.

The chain has TRBV15 and TRBJ2-7; D perhaps matches TRBD1 (6 bases). The CDR3 runs 13 residues. Germline lookup yields CDR1 LNHNV and CDR2 YYDKDF (reference sequence). Trimming removed 5 bases at V and 4 bases at J, with 12 bases between. The CDR3 loop is CATSATGVYEQYF. CDR3 sequence (DNA): TGTGCCACCAGCGCGACAGGTGTTTACGAGCAGTACTTC.

This chain joins TRBV11-2 and TRBJ2-1, with 8 bases lining up with TRBD2. The CDR3 has 14 amino acids. The V segment lost 6 bases and the J segment 6 bases; nucleotides outside the gene matches: 7. CDR1 and CDR2 (germline): SGHAT, FQNNGV. The CDR3 protein is CASSSSLAGNEQFF. The DNA for the CDR3 is TGTGCCAGCAGTTCCTCGCTAGCGGGCAATGAGCAGTTCTTC. The full variable domain, in which reference TRBV11-2 and TRBJ2-1 provide the parts outside the CDR3, is EAGVAQSPRYKIIEKRQSVAFWCNPISGHATLYWYQQILGQGPKLLIQFQNNGVVDDSQLPKDRFSAERLKGVDSTLKIQPAKLEDSAVYLCASSSSLAGNEQFFGPGTRLTVL.

This clone was observed a handful of times. The same CDR3 arises from other DNA sequences in this sample as well. V and J are TRBV7-2 and TRBJ2-4; D remains ambiguous. The CDR3 is 12 residues long. The germline V and J ends were trimmed by 1 base and 7 bases, with 5 bases remaining between them. Per germline, CDR1 SGHTA and CDR2 FQGNSA. Here the CDR3 reads CASSLGGNIQYF. The CDR3 DNA follows: TGTGCCAGCAGCTTAGGCGGCAACATTCAGTACTTC.

V and J are TRBV28 and TRBJ1-2; D not certain. Trimming removed 10 bases from V and 2 bases from J, with 8 bases in between. Germline V gene sequence: CDR1 MDHEN, CDR2 SYDVKM. The CDR3 is 11 amino acids. The CDR3 reads CATVGNYGYTF. As DNA, the CDR3 is TGTGCCACGGTTGGGAACTATGGCTACACCTTC.

The chain combines TRBV27 with TRBJ2-3; 8 nucleotides line up with TRBD2. V lost 3 bases to trimming and J lost 4 bases; unmatched junction nucleotides: 12. The germline CDR1 and CDR2 sequences are MNHEY and SMNVEV (reference sequence). The CDR3 runs to 17 residues. CDR3 residues: CASSFTPGLAGPDTQYF. CDR3 DNA sequence: TGTGCCAGCAGTTTTACCCCCGGACTAGCAGGTCCAGATACGCAGTATTTT.

The V and J genes are TRBV19 and TRBJ2-4; 13 bases align to TRBD2. Trimming cost V 6 bases and J 9 bases; bases outside gene matches: 5. Germline V gives CDR1 LNHDA, CDR2 SQIVND (reference sequence). This CDR3 region has 14 residues. CDR3 residues: CASRTSGRNGIQYF. As DNA, the CDR3 is TGTGCCAGTAGGACTAGCGGGAGGAATGGCATTCAGTACTTC. The full variable domain, its missing parts supplied by reference TRBV19 and TRBJ2-4, is DGGITQSPKYLFRKEGQNVTLSCEQNLNHDAMYWYRQDPGQGLRLIYYSQIVNDFQKGDIAEGYSVSREKKESFPLTVTSAQKNPTAFYLCASRTSGRNGIQYFGAGTRLSVL.

The V call is TRBV5-4, the J call TRBJ2-5; no definite D call. The CDR3 spans 12 residues. CDR1 SGHNT and CDR2 YYREEE come from the germline V gene (reference sequence). V lost 1 base, J lost 5 bases, and 6 bases lay in between. The CDR3 spells CASSLSMETQYF. The CDR3 coding sequence is TGTGCCAGCAGCTTGAGTATGGAGACCCAGTACTTC.

The V and J genes are TRBV30 and TRBJ1-5; 8 bases agree with TRBD1. Germline CDR1 is GTSNPN and CDR2 is SVGIG (reference sequence). The ends lost 1 base at V and 7 bases at J; junction bases unmatched: 0. This CDR3 is built from 12 residues. The CDR3 loop is CAWSGTGQPQHF. CDR3 nucleotides: TGTGCCTGGAGTGGGACAGGGCAGCCCCAGCATTTT.

The chain joins TRBV20-1 to TRBJ2-1; possible D gene TRBD2, 6 bases. This CDR3 comprises 11 residues. The V and J ends lost 3 bases and 10 bases respectively, with 10 bases between them. CDR1 is DFQATT and CDR2 is SNEGSKA in the germline V gene (reference sequence). The CDR3 reads CSASPLAEQFF. The CDR3 DNA is TGCAGTGCTAGCCCCCTAGCGGAGCAGTTCTTC.

This clone turned up a few times. The chain links TRBV15 to TRBJ2-7; a possible D gene is TRBD2 (5 bases). V lost 0 bases to trimming and J lost 3 bases, with 6 bases between them. Germline-derived CDR1 and CDR2 are LNHNV and YYDKDF (reference sequence). This CDR3 is built from 13 residues. The CDR3 DNA is TGTGCCACCAGCAGAGAACTAGGCTACGAGCAGTACTTC. Amino acid sequence: CATSRELGYEQYF.

The V and J genes are TRBV10-3 and TRBJ2-3; D is unclear. Trimming cost V 8 bases and J 2 bases, with 17 bases left between them. CDR1 and CDR2 (germline): ENHRY, SYGVKD. The CDR3 is 15 amino acids. The CDR3 region has the DNA TGTGCCATCTGCCAGTCCCGGAACCCCACAGATACGCAGTATTTT. Residues: CAICQSRNPTDTQYF.

This rearrangement joins TRBV4-2 to TRBJ2-1; perhaps TRBD2 as D (6 bases). V was trimmed by 0 bases and J by 2 bases, leaving 8 bases between them. From germline, CDR1 is LGHNA and CDR2 YNFKEQ. The CDR3 is made up of 15 amino acids. CDR3 nucleotide sequence: TGTGCCAGCAGCCAAGAGGGACTCCCCTACAATGAGCAGTTCTTC. This sequence encodes CASSQEGLPYNEQFF.

The J gene is TRBJ2-5, the V gene TRBV20-1, with D perhaps TRBD2 (6 bases). The CDR3 is made up of 10 amino acids. CDR1 and CDR2 (germline): DFQATT, SNEGSKA (reference sequence). Trimming pared 5 bases from V and 6 bases from J, leaving 7 bases between. CDR3 amino acids: CSAREQTQYF. The DNA for the CDR3 is TGCAGTGCTCGGGAGCAGACCCAGTACTTC.

The CDR3 reads CASSLFSGANVLTF. In DNA form, the CDR3 reads TGTGCCAGCAGCTTATTCTCTGGGGCCAACGTCCTGACTTTC. V and J are TRBV7-2 and TRBJ2-6; D uncertain. In germline, CDR1 is SGHTA, CDR2 FQGNSA. V was cut by 2 bases and J by 0 bases, with 2 bases left in between. The CDR3 spans 14 residues.

This clone was seen only a few times. CDR3 DNA sequence: TGCAGCGTCACTACCCCCCGGGTGGGCACTGAAGCTTTCTTT. Its translation is CSVTTPRVGTEAFF. The gene calls are TRBV29-1 and TRBJ1-1; D is unclear. This CDR3 region has 14 residues. CDR1 is SQVTM, CDR2 ANQGSEA, per germline. Deletions cut 6 bases from V and 4 bases from J, with 18 bases between.

This rearrangement joins TRBV9 to TRBJ2-1, with TRBD1 as a possible D gene (6 bases). The CDR3 covers 13 residues. Trimming removed 3 bases at V and 7 bases at J, with 11 bases between. Germline V gene lookup returns CDR1 SGDLS and CDR2 YYNGEE. CDR3 in DNA: TGTGCCAGCAGCGGTACAGGGAAAAATGAGCAGTTCTTC. Amino acids: CASSGTGKNEQFF. Full variable domain (rest looked up from reference TRBV9 and TRBJ2-1): DSGVTQTPKHLITATGQRVTLRCSPRSGDLSVYWYQQSLDQGLQFLIQYYNGEERAKGNILERFSAQQFPDLHSELNLSSLELGDSALYFCASSGTGKNEQFFGPGTRLTVL.

The chain employs TRBV30 and TRBJ2-3, with D perhaps matching TRBD1 (5 bases). CDR3 length: 15 amino acids. Germline V lookup: CDR1 GTSNPN, CDR2 SVGIG (reference sequence). The V end lost 3 bases, the J end lost 0 bases, and 13 bases lay between the germline ends. CDR3 DNA sequence: TGTGCCTGGAGGGTTTTTAGGGGTAGCACAGATACGCAGTATTTT. Its translation: CAWRVFRGSTDTQYF.

This clone was observed a few times. The genes are TRBV29-1 and TRBJ2-1; D is uncertain. This CDR3 contains 14 residues. The germline V gene encodes CDR1 SQVTM and CDR2 ANQGSEA. The CDR3 here is CGCGVGDIYNEQFF. The CDR3 bases are TGCGGATGTGGTGTGGGCGATATATACAATGAGCAGTTCTTC.

This clone was counted once. This chain links TRBV5-1 with TRBJ2-3; 8 bases are shared with TRBD2. Germline trimming cut 4 bases from V and 2 bases from J; bases unmatched to any gene: 9. The CDR3 spans 16 residues. Germline V gene sequence: CDR1 SGHRS, CDR2 YFSETQ. The CDR3 coding sequence is TGCGCCAGCAGCAGCGGGGGATACCCACCCACAGATACGCAGTATTTT. As protein: CASSSGGYPPTDTQYF.

The chain couples TRBV4-3 to TRBJ1-1, with D maybe TRBD1 (6 bases). This CDR3 has 13 amino acids. Looked up from germline, CDR1 is LGHNA and CDR2 is YSLEER. The V and J ends lost 2 bases and 6 bases respectively, with 10 bases between them. The CDR3 is CASSQTTGPEAFF. The CDR3 DNA reads as TGCGCCAGCAGCCAAACTACAGGGCCTGAAGCTTTCTTT.

The rearrangement joins TRBV9 to TRBJ2-7; TRBD1 or TRBD2 may be the D gene (6 bases each). Germline CDR1 is SGDLS and CDR2 is YYNGEE. This CDR3 contains 14 residues. Trimming shortened V by 4 bases and J by 3 bases, and 14 bases separated the two germline ends. CDR3 sequence (DNA): TGTGCCAGCAGCCCTTCGGGGGCCCTCTACGAGCAGTACTTC. This encodes CASSPSGALYEQYF.

The CDR3 DNA reads as TGTGCCTGGAAGGGCCTGGGTGGCTACACCTTC. Its translation is CAWKGLGGYTF. J is TRBJ1-2 and V is TRBV30; no reliable D call. The V end lost 4 bases, the J end lost 7 bases, and 10 bases lay between the germline ends. The CDR3 loop spans 11 amino acids. Germline CDR1 is GTSNPN and CDR2 is SVGIG (reference sequence).

The V gene is TRBV29-1, the J gene TRBJ2-2, with TRBD1 matching 9 bases. The germline CDR1 and CDR2 sequences are SQVTM and ANQGSEA. J was trimmed by 1 base and V by 7 bases; bases with no gene match: 1. There are 13 residues in the CDR3. The CDR3 is CSADRGNTGELFF. The CDR3 bases are TGCAGCGCGGACAGGGGGAACACCGGGGAGCTGTTTTTT.